This T cell receptor (beta chain) was recorded in a study of identical twins. TCRdb re-called the 5' RACE reads with MiXCR, one entry per CDR3 protein. The table has roughly 480,000 distinct CDR3 sequences, 20% to 25% seen once; the top ten hold about 2.7%. Germline CDR1 and CDR2: MNHEY and SVGEGT. This CDR3 contains 15 residues. V lost 5 bases to trimming and J lost 2 bases; unmatched junction nucleotides: 7. This clonotype appeared a few times. These data were also reused for a study on T cells expressing NK-cell markers. From that report: Repertoires of TCR beta were obtained from T cells sorted as CD3+CD56+NKG2C+, CD3+CD56+NKG2C- and CD3+CD56-NKG2C+.

V usage is TRBV6-2 or TRBV6-3 and J usage is TRBJ2-7; 9 positions match TRBD1. Input material: CD4+ T cells sorted from blood. The receptor was derived from a woman between 18 and 29 years old in good health. The CDR3 sequence: CASSPGTGITYEQYF. CDR3 DNA: TGTGCCAGCAGTCCCGGGACAGGGATTACCTACGAGCAGTACTTC.